Listed below are T cell receptor beta chains from one sample, sequenced in a study of cytomegalovirus exposure and HLA in healthy donors. Assay: immunoSEQ multiplex PCR; the TCRdb copy retains only in-frame clones and omits some. This table has fewer than 110,000 clones, 70% to 80% appearing once. Sequenced input: PBMCs. The receptors come from a man younger than 35 in good health and CMV-seronegative. The CDR3 runs from the conserved cysteine through the conserved F or W.

V gene,CDR3 protein
TRBV4-1,CASSQEYSRAQYF
TRBV9,CASSVRAGEQYF
TRBV25-1,CASSGGPGELFF
TRBV4-3,CASSQGVGVVGYEQYF
TRBV7-8,CASSILAGGPSEQYF
TRBV4-2,CASSQNRGSGANVLTF
TRBV5-1,CASSLASETQYF
TRBV7-9,CSSSVSRDRTRDTEAFF
TRBV15,CATSRDAGRGNTIYF
TRBV4-1,CASSQGDGSGGEGDTQYF
TRBV19,CASSSQGIDNEQFF
TRBV7-2,CASSPGTGRGSQPQHF
TRBV5-8,CASSLSGTSWGVDTQYF
TRBV15,CATSRANLGSPLHF
TRBV7-8,CASSLALGVETQYF
TRBV23-1,CASSQPQAGYQPQHF
TRBV6-6,CAAGQENSYEQYF
TRBV7-2,CASSLGQGNYGYTF
TRBV12-5,CASGTDYEQYF
TRBV15,CATSRAAGMDEQYF
TRBV15,CATSLGLGYGYTF
TRBV10-3,CAISEMTRPLSYNEQFF
TRBV7-2,CASSLVGGNTGELFF
TRBV6-5,CASRPRTGTSYEQYF
TRBV6-4,CASSDTSGGADTQYF
TRBV13,CASSLSENEKLFF
TRBV6-5,CASSSAGTGNYGYTF
TRBV28,CASLDGNTEAFF
TRBV5-5,CASSRRTGQDYGYTF
TRBV5-4,CASGKGQGVNYEQYF
TRBV19,CASTPNRQSEPQHF
TRBV19,CASNVVGGGTGELFF
TRBV2,CASSLDRVRSPLHF
TRBV7-8,CASSSYRTPSNQPQHF
TRBV2,CASSPGQRTNYGYTF
TRBV5-8,CASSLAPAGPVMNTEAFF
TRBV5-5,CASSLGGGGIQETQYF
TRBV5-6,CASSEQVAKNIQYF
TRBV4-2,CASSQVAGAGTDTQYF
TRBV7-9,CASSRTGGPSYEQYF
TRBV27,CASRPGQGAEAFF
TRBV27,CASSSPLGGGTQETQYF
TRBV7-9,CASSLMTGGVGGYTF
TRBV2,CASSEAGQGYYEQYF
TRBV4-3,CASSQGQDSGNTIYF
TRBV7-2,CASSLGPSGANVLTF
TRBV4-2,CASSQEEGQGDSPLHF
TRBV9,CASSVSGKANEQFF
TRBV5-5,CASSALGASQPQHF
TRBV9,CASSALQGPTEAFF